This T cell receptor beta chain was recovered during a study of blood T cells in healthy people across ages. Combining a sample-barcoded 5' primer with a J-beta primer mix, a second PCR ran for roughly 6 to 12 cycles. TCRdb reprocessed the 5' RACE reads via MiXCR and lists one record per CDR3 protein. The sample has around 1,500,000 distinct CDR3 sequences, 42% seen once. This clonotype was observed a few times. Antigen: not known. Study-wide findings and caveats: With naive T cell percentage, TCR beta diversity showed a strong correlation.

The ends were cut back, 4 bases at V and 8 bases at J, with 18 bases in the middle. This CDR3 contains 14 residues. The germline CDR1 and CDR2 sequences are SGHRS and YFSETQ. The chain recombines TRBV5-1 with TRBJ1-2, with D tentatively TRBD1 (5 bases). The receptor was derived from a woman younger than 35 in good health. The sequencing sample was made of blood. In nucleotides, the CDR3 is TGCGCCAGCAGCCCCTCGCGAGGGGAAGACGGCTACACCTTC. Translating gives CASSPSRGEDGYTF.